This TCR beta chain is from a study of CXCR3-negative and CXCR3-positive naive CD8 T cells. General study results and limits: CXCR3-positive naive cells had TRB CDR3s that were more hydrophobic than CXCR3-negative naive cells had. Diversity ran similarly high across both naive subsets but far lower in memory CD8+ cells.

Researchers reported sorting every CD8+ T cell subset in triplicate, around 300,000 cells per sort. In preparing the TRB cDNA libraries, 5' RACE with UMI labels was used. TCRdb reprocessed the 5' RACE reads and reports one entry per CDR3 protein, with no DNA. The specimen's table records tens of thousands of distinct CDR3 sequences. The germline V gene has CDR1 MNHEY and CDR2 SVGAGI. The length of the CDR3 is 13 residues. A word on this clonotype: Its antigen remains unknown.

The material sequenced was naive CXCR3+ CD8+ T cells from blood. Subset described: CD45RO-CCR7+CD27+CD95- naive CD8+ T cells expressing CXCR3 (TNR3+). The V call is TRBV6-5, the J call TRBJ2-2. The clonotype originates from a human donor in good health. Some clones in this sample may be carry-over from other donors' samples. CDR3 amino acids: CASSYRSRGELFF.